The source of this T cell receptor (beta chain) is a study of lymphopenia after photon versus proton radiotherapy (dated by TCRdb to the late 2010s). General notes on the study: The immunological effects of photon versus proton radiation therapy were compared in patients with gastrointestinal tumors who developed high-grade lymphopenia. The 15 to 25 patients in the cohort had gastrointestinal tumors, were treated with either photon or proton therapy, and subsequently developed lymphopenia. The study was designed to characterize how the impact on the immune system differs between the two radiation modalities.

The CDR3 runs 12 residues from the cysteine to the phenylalanine. Here the CDR3 DNA is all that survives: 36 bases in frame from base 1. At the junction V is shortened by 7 bases and J by 6 bases, with 13 bases in between. Taken from the germline V gene (reference sequence), the CDR1 and CDR2 loops are GTSNPN and SVGIG. Results and caveats for the whole study, not just this receptor: Across the cohort, among patients who died, a greater drop in TCR diversity after the nadir was inversely correlated with overall survival time. Once the lymphocyte count had reached its nadir, the repertoires of photon-treated patients showed oligoclonal expansion, particularly of CD8+ Temra cells, and this expansion drove the decline in diversity. The survival association was examined only in patients who died, and the authors described better survival with proton therapy as a possibility, not as a demonstrated result. Relative stability during treatment was observed in proton-treated patients, whereas loss of naive T cells and TCR diversity and gain of effector/memory populations were observed in photon-treated patients.

Libraries were constructed by the immunoSEQ multiplex PCR assay. Alongside multiparametric flow cytometry, deep sequencing of rearranged TCR beta loci was used to profile the T cell repertoires. TCRdb retrieved this table from immuneACCESS and kept in-frame rearrangements only. Not all clones are present; in checked studies, unresolved V genes account for under half, and no reason is known for the remainder. The sample table lists tens of thousands of clones, over 85% of them with a count of one. The ten largest make up around 0.81% of the sample. On this clone itself: It has no known antigen specificity. Base qualities are not recorded, but no much larger clone differs from it by a single base.

The chain uses TRBV30 and TRBJ1-5; TRBD1 is a weak D gene call, 5 bases matching. The starting material was peripheral blood, obtained from a patient treated with photon-based radiotherapy. The receptor's source is a woman in her fifties or sixties with cholangiocarcinoma. DNA sequence: TGTGCCTCAGACAGTTTGGGTCAGCCCCAGCATTTT. This gives the protein CASDSLGQPQHF.